This TCR beta chain stems from a study of blood T cells in healthy people across ages. Study findings and constraints: Changes in expanded clonotypes were possibly confounded, as the CMV status of donors was unknown.

Of note for this clonotype: As yet, its antigen is unknown.

A sample-barcoded 5' primer and a J-beta primer mix were used in a second PCR of roughly 7 to 11 cycles. TCRdb itself ran the 5' RACE reads through MiXCR, one entry per CDR3 protein. The sample includes 1.5 million to 2 million distinct CDR3 sequences, 28% of them seen just once. Sequencing was performed on blood. This TCR derives from a woman in her 30s in good health.

This CDR3 reads CASRLTRARTDTQYF. CDR3 nucleotides: TGTGCCAGCAGGTTAACCCGAGCCCGCACAGATACGCAGTATTTT. The chain carries TRBV27 and TRBJ2-3; D is undetermined. The CDR3 is 15 amino acids. Germline CDR1 reads MNHEY; CDR2 reads SMNVEV (reference sequence). Trimming shortened V by 6 bases and J by 1 base, and 14 bases separated the two germline ends.